These 30 T cell receptor beta chains share one sample of origin, sequenced in a study of T cells in Graves' hyperthyroidism and ophthalmopathy (dated by TCRdb to between 2019 and 2020). The library came from multiplex PCR. The sample was run on an Illumina HiSeq 2000. TCR beta CDR3 regions were amplified from RNA transcripts. The TCR CDR3 was subjected to a first round of RT-PCR using the HTBI primer set and the Qiagen OneStep RT-PCR kit. TCRdb trimmed the raw reads at Q25, called clones with MiXCR and kept productive beta chains. Identical CDR3 protein sequences are pooled into one entry, listed with their most common genes and DNA. The sample profile shows about 400,000 distinct CDR3 sequences; 14% to 15% of them were found once. The ten largest make up roughly 13% of the sample. The source material was blood. The receptors come from a man between 18 and 35 years old with Graves' ophthalmopathy.

This clonotype was seen repeatedly, ten times or more. A much larger clonotype is one base distant, so this may be a read error. The V gene is TRBV7-9, the J gene TRBJ2-7; D might be TRBD1 or TRBD2, each matching 5 bases. The CDR3 spans 12 residues. CDR1 is SEHNR, CDR2 FQNEAQ, per germline (reference sequence). Trimming pared 2 bases from V and 4 bases from J, leaving 6 bases between. The CDR3 here is CASSLWGYEQYF. In nucleotides, the CDR3 is TGTGCCAGCAGCTTATGGGGGTACGAGCAGTACTTC.

This clonotype has at least ten counts. DNA for the CDR3: TGTGCCAGCAGCTTAGGCAGCAAGAACACTGAAGCTTTCTTT. Its translation is CASSLGSKNTEAFF. V and J are TRBV11-2 and TRBJ1-1; D gene uncertain. The CDR3 is 14 residues long. V dropped 1 base and J dropped 1 base, with 7 bases sitting between them. Germline V CDR1 and CDR2: SGHAT, FQNNGV.

This clonotype turned up a few times. V gene TRBV15 combines with J gene TRBJ2-1; either TRBD1 or TRBD2 may supply D (5 bases each). The germline V gene encodes CDR1 LNHNV and CDR2 YYDKDF (reference sequence). This CDR3 region has 16 residues. Trimming removed 0 bases at V and 6 bases at J, with 15 bases between. The CDR3 here is CATSRDSELGVNEQFF. The CDR3 region has the DNA TGTGCCACCAGCAGAGACTCGGAGTTGGGGGTCAATGAGCAGTTCTTC.

This clonotype was detected many times. The rearrangement uses TRBV27 and TRBJ2-4, with D perhaps matching TRBD2 (6 bases). Between the trimmed V and J ends, which lost 6 bases and 0 bases, there was a span of 12 bases. Germline V CDR1 and CDR2: MNHEY, SMNVEV (reference sequence). The CDR3 consists of 15 residues. The DNA of the CDR3 is TGTGCCAGCAGCTCTAGCGCAATAGCCAAAAACATTCAGTACTTC. Translated: CASSSSAIAKNIQYF.

This clonotype was recorded many times. The J gene is TRBJ2-5, the V gene TRBV6-5; D remains ambiguous. Germline CDR1 reads MNHEY; CDR2 reads SVGAGI. CDR3 size: 15 residues. V dropped 1 base and J dropped 0 bases, with 9 bases sitting between them. For the CDR3, the DNA is TGTGCCAGCAGTTACTGGTCCGGGCACCAAGAGACCCAGTACTTC. It is translated as CASSYWSGHQETQYF.

This clonotype was seen only a few times. CDR3 sequence reads: CASSSRQGTPIGNQPQHF. CDR3 in DNA: TGTGCCAGTAGTTCGAGACAGGGAACCCCCATTGGGAATCAGCCCCAGCATTTT. This rearrangement joins TRBV19 to TRBJ1-5, with 7 bases aligning to TRBD1. The CDR3 contains 18 residues. Per the germline V gene, CDR1 is LNHDA and CDR2 is SQIVND (reference sequence). The V segment lost 5 bases and the J segment 4 bases; nucleotides outside the gene matches: 17.

This clonotype appeared a few times. This sequence joins TRBV10-3 and TRBJ2-3; D possibly corresponds to TRBD1 (6 bases). V gave up 4 bases and J gave up 1 base, with 15 bases separating them. Germline CDR1 reads ENHRY; CDR2 reads SYGVKD. The CDR3 covers 16 residues. The CDR3 is CAISGGQTLGTDTQYF. For the CDR3, the DNA is TGTGCCATCAGTGGTGGACAGACCCTGGGCACAGATACGCAGTATTTT.

The rearrangement joins TRBV20-1 to TRBJ2-7; 8 nucleotides line up with TRBD2. Per the germline V gene, CDR1 is DFQATT and CDR2 is SNEGSKA (reference sequence). The CDR3 has 12 residues. With 7 bases clipped from V and 5 bases from J, the junction kept 7 bases outside the gene matches. The CDR3 coding sequence is TGCAGTGTTGGCGGGGGGAGTAACGAGCAGTACTTC. It is translated as CSVGGGSNEQYF.

Of note for this clonotype: One base away lies a much larger clone, so this may be a sequencing read error. The chain has TRBV29-1 and TRBJ2-3, with D tentatively TRBD2 (7 bases). The germline V gene encodes CDR1 SQVTM and CDR2 ANQGSEA. The CDR3 runs to 13 residues. CDR3 coding DNA: TGCACCGCCATGGGGGGGGGCACAGATACGAAGTATTTT. This gives the protein CTAMGGGTDTKYF.

This clonotype was observed a few times. Germline and junction disagree at one end, which may indicate a read error. V is TRBV5-1 and J is TRBJ2-5; 13 bases are a match to TRBD2. Germline CDR1 is SGHRS and CDR2 is YFSETQ. This CDR3 is built from 15 residues. This chain's CDR3 is CASSGGLAGALGFDF. CDR3 DNA sequence: TGCGCCAGCAGCGGAGGACTAGCGGGGGCTTTGGGTTTTGACTTC.

This CDR3 reads CAITGTENTGELFF. The CDR3 bases are TGTGCCATCACAGGGACAGAGAACACCGGGGAGCTGTTTTTT. The chain employs TRBV10-3 and TRBJ2-2, with TRBD1 matching over 7 bases. CDR3 length: 14 residues. V dropped 7 bases and J dropped 1; count of bases not matched to a gene: 3. Germline V CDR1 and CDR2: ENHRY, SYGVKD.

This clonotype occurred many times. The genes are TRBV24-1 and TRBJ1-5; a possible D gene is TRBD1 (5 bases). V dropped 4 bases and J dropped 2 bases, with 14 bases sitting between them. The CDR3 totals 16 residues. CDR1 and CDR2 (germline): KGHDR, SFDVKD. The CDR3 region is CATSDRSGSGNQPQHF. The CDR3 DNA sequence: TGTGCCACCAGTGACAGATCAGGGAGCGGCAATCAGCCCCAGCATTTT.

The J gene is TRBJ2-7, the V gene TRBV27; no clear D gene. The CDR3 is 14 amino acids. Germline CDR1 is MNHEY and CDR2 is SMNVEV (reference sequence). Trimming pared 5 bases from V and 0 bases from J, leaving 11 bases between. This CDR3 is CASSLHLSSYEQYF. CDR3 in DNA: TGTGCCAGCAGTCTGCACCTGAGCTCCTACGAGCAGTACTTC.

This clonotype showed up just a few times. V is TRBV20-1 and J is TRBJ2-7, with 7 bases identical to TRBD1. The CDR3 extends over 14 amino acids. Germline V gives CDR1 DFQATT, CDR2 SNEGSKA (reference sequence). The V and J ends lost 1 base and 1 base, in that order; junction bases with no gene match: 4. CDR3 sequence reads: CSARVGGVSYEQYF. In DNA form, the CDR3 reads TGCAGTGCTAGAGTAGGGGGCGTTTCCTACGAGCAGTACTTC.

This clonotype appeared a few times. The genes are TRBV6-1 and TRBJ2-1, with TRBD2 identical over 8 bases. V lost 6 bases, J lost 4 bases, and 5 bases stayed unmatched. The CDR3 is 14 amino acids. Germline V lookup: CDR1 MNHNS, CDR2 SASEGT. CDR3 nucleotide sequence: TGTGCCAGCAGAGCGGGGGCCTCATACAATGAGCAGTTCTTC. This gives the protein CASRAGASYNEQFF.

There are many counts of this clonotype. The chain recombines TRBV2 with TRBJ2-5; tentatively, D is TRBD1 (6 bases). The CDR3 spans 14 residues. Germline V gene lookup returns CDR1 SNHLY and CDR2 FYNNEI. V shed 11 bases and J shed 1 base, with 17 bases lying between them. The CDR3 spells CAFPGATGQETQYF. The CDR3 DNA reads as TGTGCCTTCCCCGGGGCGACAGGCCAAGAGACCCAGTACTTC.

Only a few counts were recorded for this clonotype. The J gene is TRBJ2-7, the V gene TRBV7-9; the match to TRBD1 covers 7 bases. The J segment lost 2 bases and the V segment lost 3 bases, leaving 7 bases of the junction unmatched. Germline loops: CDR1 SEHNR, CDR2 FQNEAQ (reference sequence). This CDR3 region has 15 residues. This CDR3 is CASSFKGDSTYEQYF. As DNA, the CDR3 is TGTGCCAGCAGCTTTAAAGGGGACAGCACCTACGAGCAGTACTTC.

In its sample, this clonotype was seen many times. The chain links TRBV5-1 to TRBJ2-7, with D uncertain. CDR3 length: 12 amino acids. V shed 4 bases and J shed 2 bases, with 7 bases lying between them. Germline values: CDR1 SGHRS, CDR2 YFSETQ. CDR3 loop: CASSQAPYEQYF. The CDR3 DNA follows: TGCGCCAGCAGCCAAGCTCCCTACGAGCAGTACTTC.

V usage is TRBV11-2 and J usage is TRBJ1-3; D ambiguous. The CDR3 sequence is 15 residues long. The V end lost 5 bases, the J end lost 1 base, and 12 bases lay between the germline ends. Germline V CDR1 and CDR2: SGHAT, FQNNGV. This CDR3 reads CASSRYGISGNTIYF. CDR3 sequence (DNA): TGTGCCAGCAGCAGATACGGGATTTCTGGAAACACCATATATTTT.

This clonotype has just a few counts. The chain has TRBV15 and TRBJ2-5; 9 bases align to TRBD1. V gave up 0 bases and J gave up 2 bases; unmatched junction bases: 4. The CDR3 spans 16 residues. CDR1 and CDR2 (germline): LNHNV, YYDKDF (reference sequence). CDR3 bases: TGTGCCACCAGCAGAGATAGGACAGGGGCACAAGAGACCCAGTACTTC. It specifies CATSRDRTGAQETQYF.

This chain connects TRBV5-1 to TRBJ2-7; TRBD1 is a possible D gene (5 bases). This CDR3 is 15 amino acids long. In germline, CDR1 is SGHRS, CDR2 YFSETQ. With 4 bases removed from V and 2 bases from J, the gap between germline ends came to 16 bases. CDR3 nucleotide sequence: TGCGCCAGCAGCCCCCGGGCAGGGTCTCCCTACGAGCAGTACTTC. Protein: CASSPRAGSPYEQYF.

This clonotype came up many times. The J gene is TRBJ2-3, the V gene TRBV11-3; 12 bases are shared with TRBD1. CDR1 SGHNT and CDR2 YENEEA come from the germline V gene. V shed 4 bases, J shed 4 bases, and the junction held 9 bases outside the gene matches. This CDR3 is 17 amino acids long. The CDR3 coding sequence is TGTGCCAGCAGCTCCCCACAGGGACAGGGGGCCGCAGATACGCAGTATTTT. This gives the protein CASSSPQGQGAADTQYF.

This clonotype was seen at least ten times. The junction does not match germline at one end; this may be a read error. The chain's CDR3 is CSARDEGLNALIF. The DNA for the CDR3 is TGCAGTGCTAGAGATGAGGGACTGAATGCTTTAATCTTC. This rearrangement joins TRBV20-1 to TRBJ2-1; possibly TRBD2 for D (6 bases). From germline, CDR1 is DFQATT and CDR2 SNEGSKA (reference sequence). CDR3 length: 13 amino acids.

V gene TRBV29-1 combines with J gene TRBJ2-7; 12 nucleotides line up with TRBD1. Germline assignment: CDR1 SQVTM and CDR2 ANQGSEA. This CDR3 contains 17 residues. The J segment lost 3 bases and the V segment lost 6 bases, leaving 15 bases of the junction unmatched. CDR3 sequence (DNA): TGCAGCGTGAAGACGGGACAGGGGGCGGGGGGGGTCTACGAGCAGTACTTC. Translation gives CSVKTGQGAGGVYEQYF.

This clonotype was detected many times. The rearrangement uses TRBV5-1 and TRBJ2-5; the D call may be TRBD1 or TRBD2 (5 bases each). V gave up 7 bases and J gave up 1 base, with 14 bases separating them. Germline values: CDR1 SGHRS, CDR2 YFSETQ. This CDR3 region has 14 residues. The CDR3 reads CASGPGTLQETQYF. CDR3 DNA sequence: TGCGCCAGCGGTCCCGGGACCCTCCAAGAGACCCAGTACTTC.

The sample holds many counts of this clonotype. This chain connects TRBV7-3 to TRBJ2-1; 10 bases line up with TRBD2. Trimming removed 0 bases from V and 6 bases from J; junction bases left unmatched: 14. This CDR3 spans 19 amino acids. The V gene's germline CDR1 is SGHTA and CDR2 FQGTGA. The CDR3 sequence is CASSLTGLLAGGLGNEQFF. For the CDR3, the DNA is TGTGCCAGCAGCTTAACGGGTCTTTTAGCGGGAGGTCTAGGCAATGAGCAGTTCTTC.

This clonotype was detected ten times or more. The rearrangement links TRBV30 to TRBJ2-4; D unresolved. CDR3 length: 13 amino acids. V lost 0 bases to trimming and J lost 7 bases, with 10 bases between them. The germline CDR1 and CDR2 sequences are GTSNPN and SVGIG (reference sequence). The DNA of the CDR3 is TGTGCCTGGAGTGTACTACAGAACAACATTCAGTACTTC. It yields the protein CAWSVLQNNIQYF.

Ten or more counts support this clonotype. The V and J genes are TRBV7-2 and TRBJ2-1; D not resolved. V lost 5 bases to trimming and J lost 6 bases, with 14 bases between them. Germline CDR1 reads SGHTA; CDR2 reads FQGNSA. This CDR3 has 14 amino acids. In DNA form, the CDR3 reads TGTGCCAGCAGCGGGGAAACCTTACTCAATGAGCAGTTCTTC. This gives the protein CASSGETLLNEQFF.

The chain uses TRBV4-1 and TRBJ2-7; 10 positions agree with TRBD1. CDR3 length: 15 amino acids. Germline trimming cut 4 bases from V and 3 bases from J; bases unmatched to any gene: 6. Germline loops: CDR1 MGHRA, CDR2 YSYEKL. CDR3 residues: CASSLPGQGFYEQYF. Here the CDR3 DNA reads TGCGCCAGCAGCCTCCCGGGACAGGGGTTCTACGAGCAGTACTTC.

This clonotype was counted at least ten times. The chain uses TRBV12-3 or TRBV12-4 and TRBJ2-2; D is perhaps TRBD2 (6 bases). The CDR3 extends over 14 amino acids. V lost 5 bases to trimming and J lost 5 bases, with 12 bases between them. The CDR3 sequence: CASSPGGGTGELFF. The CDR3, as DNA: TGTGCCAGCAGTCCCGGTGGGGGGACCGGGGAGCTGTTTTTT.